The next 19 T cell receptor beta chains were all read from a single sample in a study of cytomegalovirus exposure and HLA in healthy donors (TCRdb year 2017). The library was built by means of the immunoSEQ multiplex PCR assay. For the multiplex PCR, a mixture combining 60 forward primers for TCR Vbeta segments and 13 reverse primers for TCR Jbeta segments was used. TCRdb retrieved this table from immuneACCESS and kept in-frame rearrangements only. Not all clones are present; in checked studies, unresolved V genes account for under half, and no reason is known for the remainder. For this sample there are about 160,000 clones; roughly 80% appear just once. Roughly 1.9% of the sample rests with the top ten. The sample comprised PBMCs. All receptors come from a female donor in good health and CMV-seronegative.

This chain's CDR3 is CASSLDRINGYTF. For the CDR3, the DNA is TGCGCCAGCAGCTTGGACAGAATCAATGGCTACACCTTC. The V call is TRBV5-1, the J call TRBJ1-2; D is unresolved. The CDR3 sequence is 13 residues long. Trimming stripped 0 bases from V and 6 bases from J, with 9 bases between. Germline V CDR1 and CDR2: SGHRS, YFSETQ.

The table lists this clone with a count of one. The chain joins TRBV7-8 to TRBJ1-5; 11 positions agree with TRBD1. Germline V gene data show CDR1 as SGHVS and CDR2 as FQNEAQ. This CDR3 has 19 residues. The J segment lost 4 bases and the V segment lost 1 base, leaving 12 bases of the junction unmatched. The CDR3 bases are TGTGCCAGCAGCTTAGGAGGACAGGGGGCAAATACCTTAAATCAGCCCCAGCATTTT. Protein: CASSLGGQGANTLNQPQHF.

This clone was seen just once. The J gene is TRBJ2-3, the V gene TRBV5-4, with 8 bases lining up with TRBD2. V trimming: 4 bases; J trimming: 6 bases; junction bases outside the gene matches: 13. The germline gives CDR1 SGHNT, CDR2 YYREEE (reference sequence). The CDR3 length is 16 residues. The CDR3 region has the DNA TGTGCCAGCAGCGGGCGGGTACGGGGGGGCCCGGATACGCAGTATTTT. Residues: CASSGRVRGGPDTQYF.

The rearrangement uses TRBV19 and TRBJ1-1, with unresolved D. The CDR3 length is 16 residues. V was pared by 1 base and J by 0 bases, with 12 bases between. CDR1 and CDR2 from the germline V gene are LNHDA and SQIVND (reference sequence). CDR3 DNA: TGTGCCAGTAGTATAGTGGCAGGCAGTTTGAACACTGAAGCTTTCTTT. Its translation: CASSIVAGSLNTEAFF.

The V and J genes are TRBV18 and TRBJ2-7, with TRBD2 matching over 8 bases. Trimming at V came to 5 bases and at J to 2 bases, leaving 5 bases not matched to a gene. The CDR3 loop spans 14 amino acids. The germline gives CDR1 KGHSH, CDR2 LQKENI. In DNA, the CDR3 is TGTGCCAGCTCAGCCGGGGGGGATACCTACGAGCAGTACTTC. It specifies CASSAGGDTYEQYF.

The genes are TRBV4-1 and TRBJ1-5; D is possibly TRBD1 (5 bases). Germline V gene lookup returns CDR1 MGHRA and CDR2 YSYEKL. V gave up 0 bases and J gave up 2 bases, with 11 bases separating them. This CDR3 comprises 16 residues. The CDR3 spells CASSQDRGEGNQPQHF. In DNA form, the CDR3 reads TGCGCCAGCAGCCAAGATCGGGGGGAAGGCAATCAGCCCCAGCATTTT.

The CDR3: CAISANQGPREAFF. The DNA for the CDR3 is TGTGCCATCAGTGCAAACCAGGGGCCCCGCGAAGCTTTCTTT. This sequence joins TRBV10-3 and TRBJ1-1, with TRBD1 as a possible D gene (6 bases). V was pared by 4 bases and J by 8 bases, with 17 bases between. There are 14 residues in the CDR3. The germline CDR1 and CDR2 sequences are ENHRY and SYGVKD.

The chain employs TRBV5-1 and TRBJ2-3; 8 nucleotides align to TRBD2. The V gene's germline CDR1 is SGHRS and CDR2 YFSETQ. V lost 3 bases and J lost 4; bases outside the gene matches: 10. The CDR3 is made up of 16 amino acids. The CDR3 nucleotides are TGCGCCAGCAGCTCTGTAGCGGGATTGTTTGCAGATACGCAGTATTTT. Its protein product is CASSSVAGLFADTQYF.

The rearrangement links TRBV5-1 to TRBJ1-1, with TRBD1 as a possible D gene (5 bases). CDR1 and CDR2 (germline): SGHRS, YFSETQ. The CDR3 length is 14 residues. V was clipped by 1 base and J by 3 bases, with 10 bases between them. CDR3 loop: CASSLPRVDTEAFF. The CDR3 DNA reads as TGCGCCAGCAGCTTGCCCAGGGTAGACACTGAAGCTTTCTTT.

In this sample, this clone turned up once. The gene calls are TRBV25-1 and TRBJ2-3, with 9 bases aligning to TRBD2. Germline values: CDR1 MGHDK, CDR2 SYGVNS. The CDR3 is 14 residues long. The trim removed 4 bases at V and 1 base at J, leaving 0 bases unmatched. CDR3 sequence: CASSGLAGTDTQYF. In DNA, the CDR3 is TGTGCCAGCAGTGGACTAGCGGGCACAGATACGCAGTATTTT.

This clone was seen only once. The chain recombines TRBV7-6 with TRBJ2-5, with 13 nucleotides matching TRBD2. The CDR3 covers 17 residues. The junction had 8 bases not matched to a gene; V was cut back by 2 bases and J by 5 bases. CDR1 SGHVS and CDR2 FNYEAQ come from the germline V gene. The DNA of the CDR3 is TGTGCCAGCAGCTTACGGACTAGCGGGAGAAGGGGGGAGACCCAGTACTTC. Its translation is CASSLRTSGRRGETQYF. The full variable domain, its missing parts supplied by reference TRBV7-6 and TRBJ2-5, is GAGVSQSPRYKVTKRGQDVALRCDPISGHVSLYWYRQALGQGPEFLTYFNYEAQQDKSGLPNDRFSAERPEGSISTLTIQRTEQRDSAMYRCASSLRTSGRRGETQYFGPGTRLLVL.

There are a few counts of this clone. This CDR3 is CASSILLAGATDTQYF. In nucleotides, the CDR3 is TGTGCCAGTAGTATCCTACTAGCGGGGGCCACAGATACGCAGTATTTT. This rearrangement joins TRBV19 to TRBJ2-3; 11 bases line up with TRBD2. Germline V CDR1 and CDR2: LNHDA, SQIVND (reference sequence). With 3 bases clipped from V and 2 bases from J, the junction kept 4 bases outside the gene matches. The CDR3 has 16 residues. Looking up the rest from reference TRBV19 and TRBJ2-3 gives the full variable domain: DGGITQSPKYLFRKEGQNVTLSCEQNLNHDAMYWYRQDPGQGLRLIYYSQIVNDFQKGDIAEGYSVSREKKESFPLTVTSAQKNPTAFYLCASSILLAGATDTQYFGPGTRLTVL.

The chain joins TRBV9 to TRBJ1-6; no reliable D call. The CDR3 spans 13 residues. CDR1 and CDR2 from the germline V gene are SGDLS and YYNGEE. V dropped 1 base and J dropped 10 bases, with 9 bases sitting between them. The CDR3: CASSVKSDSPLHF. In DNA form, the CDR3 reads TGTGCCAGCAGCGTAAAGAGCGACTCACCCCTCCACTTT. Based on the CDR3 plus reference TRBV9 and TRBJ1-6, the full variable domain is DSGVTQTPKHLITATGQRVTLRCSPRSGDLSVYWYQQSLDQGLQFLIQYYNGEERAKGNILERFSAQQFPDLHSELNLSSLELGDSALYFCASSVKSDSPLHFGNGTRLTVT.

The V call is TRBV29-1, the J call TRBJ2-3; D might be TRBD1 (7 bases). The CDR3 loop spans 14 amino acids. The ends were cut back, 6 bases at V and 2 bases at J, with 15 bases in the middle. Germline V lookup: CDR1 SQVTM, CDR2 ANQGSEA. This chain's CDR3 is CSVGQGDSTDTQYF. The CDR3 DNA is TGCAGCGTGGGCCAGGGGGACTCCACAGATACGCAGTATTTT.

The genes are TRBV28 and TRBJ1-1; no reliable D call. V lost 3 bases and J lost 0, with 2 bases in between. The germline V gene encodes CDR1 MDHEN and CDR2 SYDVKM. The CDR3 has 12 amino acids. Written as DNA, the CDR3 is TGTGCCAGCAGTTTTATGAACACTGAAGCTTTCTTT. This codes for CASSFMNTEAFF.

This clone was observed a handful of times. The chain couples TRBV5-1 to TRBJ2-2; 12 bases line up with TRBD2. Germline CDR1 reads SGHRS; CDR2 reads YFSETQ. CDR3 length equals 15 residues. V was clipped by 7 bases and J by 6 bases; unmatched bases: 7. This CDR3 is CASSLTSGRPGELFF. The CDR3 DNA reads as TGCGCCAGCTCACTCACTAGCGGGAGGCCCGGGGAGCTGTTTTTT. The entire variable domain, with the rest obtained from reference TRBV5-1 and TRBJ2-2, is as follows: KAGVTQTPRYLIKTRGQQVTLSCSPISGHRSVSWYQQTPGQGLQFLFEYFSETQRNKGNFPGRFSGRQFSNSRSEMNVSTLELGDSALYLCASSLTSGRPGELFFGEGSRLTVL.

The V call is TRBV5-1, the J call TRBJ2-3; 9 positions agree with TRBD2. Germline CDR1 reads SGHRS; CDR2 reads YFSETQ. The V gene end was trimmed by 4 bases and the J gene end by 6 bases; junction bases not matched to a gene: 9. The CDR3 extends over 15 amino acids. The CDR3 loop is CASSAGLATGDTQYF. The CDR3 DNA is TGCGCCAGCAGCGCTGGACTAGCGACGGGGGATACGCAGTATTTT.

The chain uses TRBV30 and TRBJ2-2; D gene uncertain. Deletions cut 5 bases from V and 8 bases from J, with 12 bases between. The CDR3 contains 12 residues. Germline V gene data show CDR1 as GTSNPN and CDR2 as SVGIG (reference sequence). The CDR3 loop is CAWSFFSGELFF. The CDR3, as DNA: TGTGCCTGGTCCTTTTTTTCGGGGGAGCTGTTTTTT.

This clone was seen many times. The rearrangement joins TRBV19 to TRBJ1-1, with 9 positions matching TRBD1. The germline V gene has CDR1 LNHDA and CDR2 SQIVND (reference sequence). The CDR3 sequence is 13 residues long. V trimming: 5 bases; J trimming: 4 bases; junction bases outside the gene matches: 2. The CDR3 region is CASSVDRGTEAFF. The CDR3, as DNA: TGTGCCAGTAGTGTGGACAGGGGCACTGAAGCTTTCTTT.